These T cell receptor beta chains were read from a single sample in a study of blood T cells in healthy people across ages. TCRdb reanalysed the 5' RACE reads using MiXCR and keeps one entry per CDR3 protein. This table has almost 1 million distinct CDR3 sequences, roughly half appearing once. The sequencing sample was made of blood. Receptor source: a woman aged 55-70 years in good health. Both conserved end residues are part of each CDR3. The order of the fields is J gene, D gene, V gene, clone size, CDR3 DNA, CDR3 protein. A D gene is named only where the DNA matches it firmly. The listing skips clone size in some rows; elsewhere it reads once, few, many or a size class.

J gene: TRBJ2-7; D gene: .; V gene: TRBV10-3; clone size: few; CDR3 DNA: TGTGCCATCAGTGAGTCGGGTCGCCCTGGGTACGAGCAGTACTTC; CDR3 protein: CAISESGRPGYEQYF
J gene: TRBJ1-5; D gene: .; V gene: TRBV20-1; clone size: .; CDR3 DNA: TGCAGTGCCTACGCAGGGTATCAGCCCCAGCATTTT; CDR3 protein: CSAYAGYQPQHF
J gene: TRBJ2-2; D gene: .; V gene: TRBV7-9; clone size: .; CDR3 DNA: TGTGCCAGCAGCCAGAGACTAGCGAACACCGGGGAGCTGTTTTTT; CDR3 protein: CASSQRLANTGELFF
J gene: TRBJ1-1; D gene: .; V gene: TRBV7-2; clone size: .; CDR3 DNA: TGTGCCAGCAGCCCGGGTAGTACTATCACTGAAGCTTTCTTT; CDR3 protein: CASSPGSTITEAFF
J gene: TRBJ1-2; D gene: TRBD1; V gene: TRBV20-1; clone size: .; CDR3 DNA: TGCAGTGCAGACAAGGACAGGGCCAATCGGGGCTACACCTTC; CDR3 protein: CSADKDRANRGYTF
J gene: TRBJ2-6; D gene: .; V gene: TRBV30; clone size: .; CDR3 DNA: TGTGCCTGGAGTCGGGACATTACTGGGGCCAACGTCCTGACTTTC; CDR3 protein: CAWSRDITGANVLTF
J gene: TRBJ2-7; D gene: TRBD1; V gene: TRBV7-8; clone size: .; CDR3 DNA: TGTGCCAGCAGCTTACGAGACAGGGTCTTTAGATCCTACGAGCAGTACTTC; CDR3 protein: CASSLRDRVFRSYEQYF
J gene: TRBJ2-7; D gene: TRBD2; V gene: TRBV7-9; clone size: .; CDR3 DNA: TGTGCCAGCAGCTTGTTTAGACTAGCTCCGGGCGAGCAGTACTTC; CDR3 protein: CASSLFRLAPGEQYF
J gene: TRBJ2-5; D gene: .; V gene: TRBV12-3/TRBV12-4; clone size: .; CDR3 DNA: TGTGCCAGCAGAAAACAGTATGTCTACAAGCAGTACTTC; CDR3 protein: CASRKQYVYKQYF
J gene: TRBJ2-5; D gene: .; V gene: TRBV5-1; clone size: many; CDR3 DNA: TGTGCCAGCAGCTTATTGGAGGAGACCCAGTACTTC; CDR3 protein: CASSLLEETQYF
J gene: TRBJ2-4; D gene: .; V gene: TRBV6-2/TRBV6-3; clone size: .; CDR3 DNA: TGTGCCAGCAGTTACGAGAGCAAGCAGTACTTC; CDR3 protein: CASSYESKQYF
J gene: TRBJ1-6; D gene: .; V gene: TRBV12-3/TRBV12-4; clone size: .; CDR3 DNA: TGTGCCAGCATGGGTGGCGGCAGGTATAATTCACCCCTCCACTTT; CDR3 protein: CASMGGGRYNSPLHF
J gene: TRBJ1-2; D gene: TRBD1; V gene: TRBV5-5; clone size: .; CDR3 DNA: TGTGCCAGCAGGGGGGACAGGAGCTATGGCTACACCTTC; CDR3 protein: CASRGDRSYGYTF
J gene: TRBJ2-5; D gene: TRBD2; V gene: TRBV29-1; clone size: few; CDR3 DNA: TGCAGCGTTCGACTAGCGGGAGGGTCGTGGGAGACCCAGTACTTC; CDR3 protein: CSVRLAGGSWETQYF
J gene: TRBJ1-2; D gene: .; V gene: TRBV9; clone size: .; CDR3 DNA: TGTGCCAGCAGCTCCTTGCCAGGGGGCTACACCTTC; CDR3 protein: CASSSLPGGYTF
J gene: TRBJ2-5; D gene: .; V gene: TRBV12-3/TRBV12-4; clone size: many; CDR3 DNA: TGTGCCAGCAGCTTAGAGACCCAGTACTTC; CDR3 protein: CASSLETQYF
J gene: TRBJ2-1; D gene: TRBD1; V gene: TRBV7-2; clone size: .; CDR3 DNA: TGTGCCAGCAGCAGACTCGGGACAGGGAATTACAATGAGCAGTTCTTC; CDR3 protein: CASSRLGTGNYNEQFF
J gene: TRBJ2-5; D gene: .; V gene: TRBV29-1; clone size: few; CDR3 DNA: TGCAGCCTCGACGGCGGAGGTGGAGAGACCCAGTACTTC; CDR3 protein: CSLDGGGGETQYF
J gene: TRBJ1-6; D gene: .; V gene: TRBV12-3/TRBV12-4; clone size: .; CDR3 DNA: TGTGCCAGCAGTCCCTACTCAACAGGGATGAATTCACCCCTCCACTTT; CDR3 protein: CASSPYSTGMNSPLHF
J gene: TRBJ2-5; D gene: .; V gene: TRBV2; clone size: .; CDR3 DNA: TGTGCCAGCAGTGTAAATAAAGAGACCCAGTACTTC; CDR3 protein: CASSVNKETQYF
J gene: TRBJ2-7; D gene: TRBD2; V gene: TRBV6-2/TRBV6-3; clone size: .; CDR3 DNA: TGTGCCAGCAGAAGACCGACTAGCTACTACGAGCAGTACTTC; CDR3 protein: CASRRPTSYYEQYF
J gene: TRBJ2-6; D gene: .; V gene: TRBV12-3/TRBV12-4; clone size: .; CDR3 DNA: TGTGCCAGCAGTTCTGGGGGTACCAACGTCCTGACTTTC; CDR3 protein: CASSSGGTNVLTF
J gene: TRBJ2-3; D gene: .; V gene: TRBV27; clone size: few; CDR3 DNA: TGTGCCAGCAGTTCGGGGGAGAAGGGAGATACGCAGTATTTT; CDR3 protein: CASSSGEKGDTQYF
J gene: TRBJ2-7; D gene: TRBD2; V gene: TRBV3-1; clone size: many; CDR3 DNA: TGTGCCAGCGGTGAGGCCCGCGGGAGCGGGTCCTACGAGCAGTACTTC; CDR3 protein: CASGEARGSGSYEQYF
J gene: TRBJ2-3; D gene: TRBD1; V gene: TRBV7-6; clone size: .; CDR3 DNA: TGTGCCAGCAGCCACCGGGACAGGGGAATTCAAGATACGCAGTATTTT; CDR3 protein: CASSHRDRGIQDTQYF
J gene: TRBJ2-1; D gene: .; V gene: TRBV7-8; clone size: .; CDR3 DNA: TGTGCCAGCAGCCCCAATTCCGCCGGGCAGCAGTTCTTC; CDR3 protein: CASSPNSAGQQFF
J gene: TRBJ2-7; D gene: .; V gene: TRBV6-5; clone size: few; CDR3 DNA: TGTGCCTCCAATGGGGCAGAAACCTACGAGCAGTACTTC; CDR3 protein: CASNGAETYEQYF
J gene: TRBJ2-3; D gene: .; V gene: TRBV6-5; clone size: few; CDR3 DNA: TGTGCCAGCAGTTACGGGGCGGGAAGCACAGATACGCAGTATTTT; CDR3 protein: CASSYGAGSTDTQYF
J gene: TRBJ2-7; D gene: TRBD2; V gene: TRBV20-1; clone size: .; CDR3 DNA: TGCAGTGCTAGAGATCAGGGAGGGGCTCGCTCCTACGAGCAGTACTTC; CDR3 protein: CSARDQGGARSYEQYF
J gene: TRBJ2-7; D gene: TRBD1; V gene: TRBV28; clone size: .; CDR3 DNA: TGTGCCAGCAGTCGGCGGGACAGGGGATGGGACGAGCAGTACTTC; CDR3 protein: CASSRRDRGWDEQYF
J gene: TRBJ2-1; D gene: TRBD2; V gene: TRBV6-1; clone size: .; CDR3 DNA: TGTGCCAGCAGTGAACTGGGGGGAGCGGGATTTGAGCAGTTCTTC; CDR3 protein: CASSELGGAGFEQFF
J gene: TRBJ1-1; D gene: .; V gene: TRBV5-5; clone size: few; CDR3 DNA: TGTGCCAGCATCCGAGGGGACGCCATGAACACTGAAGCTTTCTTT; CDR3 protein: CASIRGDAMNTEAFF
J gene: TRBJ2-7; D gene: .; V gene: TRBV7-2; clone size: .; CDR3 DNA: TGTGCCAGCAGCCTTTCCCGCCAAACCTACGAGCAGTACTTC; CDR3 protein: CASSLSRQTYEQYF
J gene: TRBJ1-1; D gene: .; V gene: TRBV25-1; clone size: .; CDR3 DNA: TGTGCCAGCGCTCGGCAGGGTTTAGAAGCTTTCTTT; CDR3 protein: CASARQGLEAFF
J gene: TRBJ2-1; D gene: TRBD1; V gene: TRBV5-8; clone size: .; CDR3 DNA: TGTGCCAGCAGCCAGGGACAGGGTCAGTTCTTC; CDR3 protein: CASSQGQGQFF